The 17 T cell receptor beta chains below come from one sample, sequenced in a study of T cells in Graves' hyperthyroidism and ophthalmopathy. Amplification yielded TCR beta CDR3 regions, with RNA transcripts as the source. First-round RT-PCR of the TCR CDR3 relied on the HTBI primer set. MiXCR was run by TCRdb on the multiplex PCR reads, yielding one entry per CDR3 protein. In the table there are around 660,000 distinct CDR3 sequences, 45% of which are singletons. Sequenced sample: peripheral blood or thyroid tissue (not recorded which). The receptors stem from an adult man with Graves' disease, either hyperthyroidism or ophthalmopathy (not recorded which).

The table lists this clonotype with a few counts. The rearrangement joins TRBV5-1 to TRBJ2-5; 8 nucleotides line up with TRBD1. Germline CDR1 and CDR2: SGHRS and YFSETQ. The CDR3 extends over 15 amino acids. V trimming: 9 bases; J trimming: 2 bases; junction bases outside the gene matches: 12. CDR3 nucleotide sequence: TGCGCCACCACGCTTTGGGGACAGGAACAAGAGACCCAGTACTTC. It specifies CATTLWGQEQETQYF. Together with reference TRBV5-1 and TRBJ2-5, the CDR3 gives the full variable domain: KAGVTQTPRYLIKTRGQQVTLSCSPISGHRSVSWYQQTPGQGLQFLFEYFSETQRNKGNFPGRFSGRQFSNSRSEMNVSTLELGDSALYLCATTLWGQEQETQYFGPGTRLLVL.

This clonotype was observed many times. The J gene is TRBJ2-2, the V gene TRBV15; D is undetermined. Looked up from germline, CDR1 is LNHNV and CDR2 is YYDKDF (reference sequence). Between the trimmed V and J ends, which lost 0 bases and 0 bases, there was a span of 8 bases. CDR3 length equals 16 residues. The CDR3 protein is CATSRDRSPNTGELFF. CDR3 sequence (DNA): TGTGCCACCAGCAGAGATCGATCACCGAACACCGGGGAGCTGTTTTTT. The full variable domain, completed using reference TRBV15 and TRBJ2-2, is DAMVIQNPRYQVTQFGKPVTLSCSQTLNHNVMYWYQQKSSQAPKLLFHYYDKDFNNEADTPDNFQSRRPNTSFCFLDIRSPGLGDTAMYLCATSRDRSPNTGELFFGEGSRLTVL.

This sequence joins TRBV9 and TRBJ2-7, with a possible D match to TRBD1 (6 bases). The CDR3 runs 16 residues. V was trimmed by 4 bases and J by 2 bases, leaving 19 bases between them. Germline V CDR1 and CDR2: SGDLS, YYNGEE. The CDR3 DNA sequence: TGTGCCAGCAGCTTAACTCGGGCCCAGGGGACCTACGAGCAGTACTTC. Protein product: CASSLTRAQGTYEQYF.

This rearrangement joins TRBV9 to TRBJ2-7, with 7 bases that match TRBD1. Per the germline V gene, CDR1 is SGDLS and CDR2 is YYNGEE. After removal of 5 bases from V and 3 bases from J, the junction contained 17 bases not matched to a gene. This CDR3 region has 17 residues. The CDR3 nucleotides are TGTGCCAGCAGTCTGAGACAGGGTTCGTTCTCTCGCTACGAGCAGTACTTC. It translates to CASSLRQGSFSRYEQYF. The full variable domain, its missing parts supplied by reference TRBV9 and TRBJ2-7, is DSGVTQTPKHLITATGQRVTLRCSPRSGDLSVYWYQQSLDQGLQFLIQYYNGEERAKGNILERFSAQQFPDLHSELNLSSLELGDSALYFCASSLRQGSFSRYEQYFGPGTRLTVT.

This clonotype has a handful of counts. V is TRBV7-2 and J is TRBJ1-4, with 8 bases identical to TRBD1. Germline lookup yields CDR1 SGHTA and CDR2 FQGNSA. This CDR3 is built from 14 residues. Germline trimming cut 4 bases from V and 6 bases from J; bases unmatched to any gene: 4. CDR3 amino acids: CASSSVTGDEKLFF. CDR3 sequence (DNA): TGTGCCAGCAGCTCGGTGACAGGGGATGAAAAACTGTTTTTT.

This clonotype was seen only a few times. The V gene is TRBV7-6, the J gene TRBJ1-2; D gene uncertain. The CDR3 has 17 amino acids. V gave up 3 bases and J gave up 4 bases, with 21 bases separating them. In germline, CDR1 is SGHVS, CDR2 FNYEAQ. The CDR3 sequence: CASSLGLAAADGYGYTF. CDR3 in DNA: TGTGCCAGCAGCTTGGGGTTGGCAGCAGCGGATGGCTATGGCTACACCTTC.

The chain employs TRBV24-1 and TRBJ1-5, with 10 bases matching TRBD1. Germline CDR1 KGHDR, CDR2 SFDVKD. The CDR3 covers 15 residues. After removal of 3 bases from V and 2 bases from J, the junction contained 0 bases not matched to a gene. The CDR3 nucleotides read TGTGCCACCAGTGATGGACAGGGGGGCAATCAGCCCCAGCATTTT. This sequence encodes CATSDGQGGNQPQHF.

This chain joins TRBV20-1 and TRBJ1-2; D is undetermined. This CDR3 spans 10 amino acids. Germline assignment: CDR1 DFQATT and CDR2 SNEGSKA (reference sequence). V was shortened by 4 bases and J by 7 bases, with 7 bases between the two germline ends. The CDR3 region has the DNA TGCAGTGCTACGGGGAGTGGCTACACCTTC. It specifies CSATGSGYTF.

About this clonotype itself: With a much larger clone just one base away, this may be a read error. Here the CDR3 reads CASSGEGRETQYF. The CDR3 nucleotides are TGTGCCAGCAGTGGGGAGGGACGGGAGACCCAGTACTTC. The chain uses TRBV2 and TRBJ2-5, with TRBD2 identical over 7 bases. Trimming at V came to 4 bases and at J to 5 bases, leaving 4 bases not matched to a gene. In germline, CDR1 is SNHLY, CDR2 FYNNEI. The CDR3 sequence is 13 residues long. Looking up the rest from reference TRBV2 and TRBJ2-5 gives the full variable domain: EPEVTQTPSHQVTQMGQEVILRCVPISNHLYFYWYRQILGQKVEFLVSFYNNEISEKSEIFDDQFSVERPDGSNFTLKIRSTKLEDSAMYFCASSGEGRETQYFGPGTRLLVL.

The sample holds a few counts of this clonotype. The rearrangement uses TRBV12-3 or TRBV12-4 and TRBJ1-2; D ambiguous. The CDR3 spans 15 residues. V was cut by 1 base and J by 4 bases, with 13 bases left in between. CDR3 in amino acids: CASSLVLGEPYGYTF. The CDR3 bases are TGTGCCAGCAGTTTAGTTTTGGGAGAGCCCTATGGCTACACCTTC.

This clonotype was counted at least ten times. The CDR3 is CASSRRTGGTYEQYF. In DNA form, the CDR3 reads TGTGCCAGCAGCCGTCGGACAGGAGGGACCTACGAGCAGTACTTC. V gene TRBV7-6 combines with J gene TRBJ2-7, with D perhaps TRBD1 (7 bases). Trimming removed 5 bases at V and 2 bases at J, with 16 bases between. CDR3 length equals 15 residues. CDR1 and CDR2 (germline): SGHVS, FNYEAQ. Drawing the rest from reference TRBV7-6 and TRBJ2-7, the complete variable domain is GAGVSQSPRYKVTKRGQDVALRCDPISGHVSLYWYRQALGQGPEFLTYFNYEAQQDKSGLPNDRFSAERPEGSISTLTIQRTEQRDSAMYRCASSRRTGGTYEQYFGPGTRLTVT.

The genes are TRBV9 and TRBJ1-6; a possible D gene is TRBD1 (6 bases). Trimming cost V 4 bases and J 13 bases, with 21 bases left between them. CDR3 length: 15 residues. CDR1 SGDLS and CDR2 YYNGEE come from the germline V gene. The CDR3 bases are TGTGCCAGCAGCCAAGAGAGGGGGGGCGCTTTCCCCCTCCACTTT. Protein product: CASSQERGGAFPLHF.

With regard to this clonotype: A much larger clone differs by one base, so this may be a read error. This chain joins TRBV24-1 and TRBJ2-5; 9 bases are shared with TRBD2. V lost 4 bases to trimming and J lost 7 bases; unmatched junction nucleotides: 9. Germline-derived CDR1 and CDR2 are KGHDR and SFDVKD. CDR3 length equals 15 residues. As DNA, the CDR3 is TGTGCCACCAGTGACACGGGACTAGCAGGGGGGACCCAGTACTTC. Amino acid sequence: CATSDTGLAGGTQYF.

This clonotype was observed a handful of times. This chain links TRBV2 with TRBJ1-2, with 7 bases lining up with TRBD1. With V trimmed by 7 bases and J by 4 bases, 9 bases remained unmatched. The CDR3 length is 14 residues. Germline CDR1 and CDR2: SNHLY and FYNNEI. CDR3 loop: CASKQDRTSYGYTF. CDR3 sequence (DNA): TGTGCCAGCAAACAGGACAGGACTTCCTATGGCTACACCTTC.

On this clonotype itself: The junction and the germline gene differ at one end; a read error may be behind it. V usage is TRBV7-9 and J usage is TRBJ1-5, with TRBD1 matching over 8 bases. CDR1 and CDR2 from the germline V gene are SEHNR and FQNEAQ (reference sequence). The CDR3 extends over 15 amino acids. This chain's CDR3 is CASSQDDRGFQPQHF. The CDR3 DNA follows: TGCGCCAGCAGCCAAGATGACAGGGGATTTCAGCCCCAGCATTTT.

In its sample, this clonotype was seen once. The J gene is TRBJ2-7, the V gene TRBV29-1; TRBD2 is a possible D gene (5 bases). Trimming removed 8 bases at V and 4 bases at J, with 15 bases between. Germline CDR1 SQVTM, CDR2 ANQGSEA. The CDR3 is 12 amino acids. The CDR3 DNA sequence: TGCAGCAGTGAGTCGGAGGTTTACGAGCAGTACTTC. It translates to CSSESEVYEQYF.

The V gene is TRBV19, the J gene TRBJ1-1; possibly TRBD1 for D (5 bases). Per the germline V gene, CDR1 is LNHDA and CDR2 is SQIVND (reference sequence). The CDR3 is 18 residues long. V shed 0 bases and J shed 5 bases, with 22 bases lying between them. The CDR3, as DNA: TGTGCCAGTAGTATAGATATGGGAACGGGACCCGGTGGAACTGAAGCTTTCTTT. It yields the protein CASSIDMGTGPGGTEAFF. The variable domain in full, with the rest retrieved from reference TRBV19 and TRBJ1-1, is DGGITQSPKYLFRKEGQNVTLSCEQNLNHDAMYWYRQDPGQGLRLIYYSQIVNDFQKGDIAEGYSVSREKKESFPLTVTSAQKNPTAFYLCASSIDMGTGPGGTEAFFGQGTRLTVV.